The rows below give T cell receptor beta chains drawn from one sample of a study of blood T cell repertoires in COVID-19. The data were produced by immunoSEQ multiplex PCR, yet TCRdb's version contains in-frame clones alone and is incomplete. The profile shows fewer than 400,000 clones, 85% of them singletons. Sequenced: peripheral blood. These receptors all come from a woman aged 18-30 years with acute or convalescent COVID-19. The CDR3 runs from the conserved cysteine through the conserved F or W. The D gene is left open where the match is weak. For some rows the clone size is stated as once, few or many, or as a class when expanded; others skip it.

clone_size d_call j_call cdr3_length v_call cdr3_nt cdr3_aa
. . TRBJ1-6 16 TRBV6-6 TGTGCCACCATCCGGGGGGGAGACGTGCCGGATTCACCCCTCCACTTT CATIRGGDVPDSPLHF
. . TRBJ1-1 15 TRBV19 TGTGCCAGTAGCCCCCCCGGGTGGAGGGGCACTGAAGCTTTCTTT CASSPPGWRGTEAFF
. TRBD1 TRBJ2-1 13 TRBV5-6 TGTGCCAGCAGCCAGGACAGGGGCCAGGAGCAGTTCTTC CASSQDRGQEQFF
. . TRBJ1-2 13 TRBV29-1 TGCAGCGTCGACTCTCAAAGGGGCTATGGCTACACCTTC CSVDSQRGYGYTF
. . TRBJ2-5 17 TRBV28 TGTGCCAGCAGTCCAGTAAAGCTAAGGGACTCCCCTCCGTCCCAGTACTTC CASSPVKLRDSPPSQYF
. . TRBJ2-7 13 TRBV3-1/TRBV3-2 TGTGCCAGCAGCCAAGTCTCCTACTACGAGCAGTACTTC CASSQVSYYEQYF
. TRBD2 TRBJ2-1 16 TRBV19 TGTGCCAGTAGGCTCACTAGCGCGGAGGGAGGCAATGAGCAGTTCTTC CASRLTSAEGGNEQFF
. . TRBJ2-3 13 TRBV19 TGTGCCAGTAGTAGGGGGCCGGCAGATACGCAGTATTTT CASSRGPADTQYF
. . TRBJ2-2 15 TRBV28 TGTGCCAGCCTGTCCTGGGCCAGGGGCACCGGGGAGCTGTTTTTT CASLSWARGTGELFF
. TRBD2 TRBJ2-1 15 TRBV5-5 TGTGCCAGCAGCTTACTAGCGGGGGCTTACAATGAGCAGTTCTTC CASSLLAGAYNEQFF
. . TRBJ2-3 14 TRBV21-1 TGTGCCAGCGGACCAGGACAGCTCACAGATACGCAGTATTTT CASGPGQLTDTQYF
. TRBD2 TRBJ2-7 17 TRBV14 TGTGCCAGCAGCCAAGACAGTTGGGACCGGGAGGCCTACGAGCAGTACTTC CASSQDSWDREAYEQYF
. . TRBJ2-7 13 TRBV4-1 TGCGCCACCTGGGGCACCAGCTCCTACGAGCAGTACTTC CATWGTSSYEQYF
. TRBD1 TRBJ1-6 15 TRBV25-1 TGTGCCAGCAGTGAGACAGGGGGCATTAATTCACCCCTCCACTTT CASSETGGINSPLHF
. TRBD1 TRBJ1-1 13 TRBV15 TGTGCCACCAGCGGCTCAACAGGGGCTGAAGCTTTCTTT CATSGSTGAEAFF
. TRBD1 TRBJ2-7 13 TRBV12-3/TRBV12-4 TGTGCCAGCAGTCCGACAGGGCCCCACGAGCAGTACTTC CASSPTGPHEQYF
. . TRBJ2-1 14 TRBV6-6 TGTGCCAGCAGCCCAGAGATAGCCGGGAATGAGCAGTTCTTC CASSPEIAGNEQFF
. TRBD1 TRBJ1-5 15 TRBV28 TGTGCCAGCGGGACAGGGGGCGTTGGGAATCAGCCCCAGCATTTT CASGTGGVGNQPQHF
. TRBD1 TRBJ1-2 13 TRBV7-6 TGTGCCAGCAGCTCCGGACAGGGAGATGGCTACACCTTC CASSSGQGDGYTF
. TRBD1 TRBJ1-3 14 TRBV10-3 TGTGCCAGCGGGACAGGAGACTCTGGAAACACCATATATTTT CASGTGDSGNTIYF
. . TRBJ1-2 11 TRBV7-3 TGTGCCAGCAGCGGCAGCGAAGGCTACACCTTC CASSGSEGYTF
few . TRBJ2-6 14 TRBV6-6 TGTGCCAGCAGTACAGAAGCTGGGGCCAACGTCCTGACTTTC CASSTEAGANVLTF
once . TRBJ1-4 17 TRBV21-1 TGTGCCAGCAGCAAAGAAAGGAGAGGGGAGGGGCGTGAAAAACTGTTTTTT CASSKERRGEGREKLFF
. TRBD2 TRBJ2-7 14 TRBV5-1 TGCGCCAGCAGCTTGGTAACTAGCGGATACGAGCAGTACTTC CASSLVTSGYEQYF
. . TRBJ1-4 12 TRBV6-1 TGTGCCAGCAGTGACAGGGAGGATAAACTGTTTTTT CASSDREDKLFF
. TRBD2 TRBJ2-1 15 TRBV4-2 TGTGCCAGCAGCCAAGTTTGGCTAGCGGGCAATGAGCAGTTCTTC CASSQVWLAGNEQFF
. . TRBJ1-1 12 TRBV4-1 TGCGCCAGCAGCCCCACAGGGACCGAAGCTTTCTTT CASSPTGTEAFF
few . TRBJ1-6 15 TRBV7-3 TGTGCCAGCAGCTTAATATCGGGTTATAATTCACCCCTCCACTTT CASSLISGYNSPLHF
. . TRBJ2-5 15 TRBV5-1 TGCGCCAGCAGCAACGCTAGCATTGCGGGTGAGACCCAGTACTTC CASSNASIAGETQYF
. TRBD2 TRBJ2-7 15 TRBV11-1 TGTGCCAGCAGCGTCAGCGGGGGCTCTCCCTACGAGCAGTACTTC CASSVSGGSPYEQYF
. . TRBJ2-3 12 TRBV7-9 TGTGCCGGCTCCCTGGGCCCAGATACGCAGTATTTT CAGSLGPDTQYF
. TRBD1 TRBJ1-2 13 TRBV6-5 TGTGCCAGCAGTCAGACAGGGGCAGGCGGCTACACCTTC CASSQTGAGGYTF
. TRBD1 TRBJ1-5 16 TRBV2 TGTGCCAGCAGTGGAACCGGACAGGTGAGCAATCAGCCCCAGCATTTT CASSGTGQVSNQPQHF
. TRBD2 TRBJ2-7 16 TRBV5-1 TGCGCCAGCAGCTTGGAAGCGGGAGGATTCTATGTAGATCGGTACTTC CASSLEAGGFYVDRYF
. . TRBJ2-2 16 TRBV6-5 TGTGCCAGCAGTTACTCGGAAACACAGATCACCGGGGAGCTGTTTTTT CASSYSETQITGELFF
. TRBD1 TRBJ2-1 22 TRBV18 TGTGCCAGCTCACCAGTCGTGTGGGTCCACCACAACACAGGGGTCGGTTACAATGAGCAGTTCTTC CASSPVVWVHHNTGVGYNEQFF
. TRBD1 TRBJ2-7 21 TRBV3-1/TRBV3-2 TGTGCCAGCAGCCAAGAGGGAGATTTCCTAAGCAGGGGGCTAAGCTCCTACGAGCAGTACTTC CASSQEGDFLSRGLSSYEQYF
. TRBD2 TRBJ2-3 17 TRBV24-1 TGTGCCACCAGTGATTCCGGGACTAGCGGGAGCACAGATACGCAGTATTTT CATSDSGTSGSTDTQYF
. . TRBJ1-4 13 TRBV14 TGTGCCAGCAGCCCTACTACTAATGAAAAACTGTTTTTT CASSPTTNEKLFF
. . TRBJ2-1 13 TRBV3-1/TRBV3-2 TGTGCCAGCAGCCAAGGACTGCTCAATGAGCAGTTCTTC CASSQGLLNEQFF
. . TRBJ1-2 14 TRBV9 TGTGCCAGCAGCGTACTCGGCGGGGACTATGGCTACACCTTC CASSVLGGDYGYTF
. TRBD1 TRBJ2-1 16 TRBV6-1 TGTGCCAGCAGTGCTTTTGACAGGGAGCCCTACAATGAGCAGTTCTTC CASSAFDREPYNEQFF
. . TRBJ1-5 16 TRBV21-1 TGTGCCAGCAGCAAAGGGGGGACAGGGTACAATCAGCCCCAGCATTTT CASSKGGTGYNQPQHF
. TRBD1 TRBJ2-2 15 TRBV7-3 TGTGCCAGCAGCCTGGGACAGGGTCTGACCGGGGAGCTGTTTTTT CASSLGQGLTGELFF
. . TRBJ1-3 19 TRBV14 TGTGCCAGCAGCCAAGACCCCTGGAGAGCCGATAACTCTGGAAACACCATATATTTT CASSQDPWRADNSGNTIYF
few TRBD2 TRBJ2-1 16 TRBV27 TGTGCCAGCAGTCTCCTGACTAGCGGGAGGGACAATGAGCAGTTCTTC CASSLLTSGRDNEQFF
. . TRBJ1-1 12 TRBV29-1 TGCAGCGCCCAGGGTACGACAGCTGAAGCTTTCTTT CSAQGTTAEAFF
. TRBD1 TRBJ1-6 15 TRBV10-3 TGTGCCATCAGTGCGGGACAGGGCCAAAATTCACCCCTCCACTTT CAISAGQGQNSPLHF
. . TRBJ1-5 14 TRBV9 TGTGCCAGCAGCGTAGACAGTAGCAATCAGCCCCAGCATTTT CASSVDSSNQPQHF
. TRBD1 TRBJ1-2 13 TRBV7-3 TGTGCCAGCCGAGGAGGACAGGATTATGGCTACACCTTC CASRGGQDYGYTF
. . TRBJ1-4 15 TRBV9 TGTGCCAGCAGCACCCGGACATCATCGGATGAAAAACTGTTTTTT CASSTRTSSDEKLFF
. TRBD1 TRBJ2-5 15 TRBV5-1 TGCGCCAGCAGCTTCAGGGGGCCCCCCCAAGAGACCCAGTACTTC CASSFRGPPQETQYF
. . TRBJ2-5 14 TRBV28 TGTGCCAGCAGCGAAATAGGGGCTCGGGAGACCCAGTACTTC CASSEIGARETQYF
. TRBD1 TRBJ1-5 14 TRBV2 TGTGCCAGCAGTCGACAGGGGGCCGATCAGCCCCAGCATTTT CASSRQGADQPQHF
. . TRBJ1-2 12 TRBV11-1 TGTGCCAGCAGTCCAGACACCTATGGCTACACCTTC CASSPDTYGYTF
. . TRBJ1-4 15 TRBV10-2 TGCGCCAGCAGTGCACAGTATGCAACTAATGAAAAACTGTTTTTT CASSAQYATNEKLFF
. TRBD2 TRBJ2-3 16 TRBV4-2 TGTGCCAGCAGCCAAGATTTAGCGGGGGGCACAGATACGCAGTATTTT CASSQDLAGGTDTQYF
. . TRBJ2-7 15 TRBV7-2 TGTGCCAGCAGCTTATTCCAGGTCCCCACCTACGAGCAGTACTTC CASSLFQVPTYEQYF